This paragraph covers one TCR beta chain sequence. The sample belongs to a study of blood T cell repertoires in COVID-19. As for the study in general: Some COVID-19 samples were acute and others convalescent; all came from the United States, Italy and Spain.

The authors' processing: Amplification of reference gene primers provided the estimated nucleated cell counts. This table comes from immunoSEQ multiplex PCR, and its TCRdb copy is limited to in-frame clones, with some not included. D and trimming come from the DNA, and the V and J calls and clone size come from that table. The sample has roughly 150,000 clones, roughly 90% seen once. The CDR3 loop spans 14 amino acids. V shed 3 bases and J 2 bases; nucleotides not matched to a gene: 3. Germline V gene data show CDR1 as SGHTA and CDR2 as FQGNSA. Specimen: peripheral blood. The rearrangement uses TRBV7-2 and TRBJ1-2, with 7 bases identical to TRBD1. The source of this sequence is a man aged 55 to 70 with acute or convalescent COVID-19. As DNA, the CDR3 is TGTGCCAGCAGCTTCGGACAGGCGAACTATGGCTACACCTTC. Protein: CASSFGQANYGYTF.